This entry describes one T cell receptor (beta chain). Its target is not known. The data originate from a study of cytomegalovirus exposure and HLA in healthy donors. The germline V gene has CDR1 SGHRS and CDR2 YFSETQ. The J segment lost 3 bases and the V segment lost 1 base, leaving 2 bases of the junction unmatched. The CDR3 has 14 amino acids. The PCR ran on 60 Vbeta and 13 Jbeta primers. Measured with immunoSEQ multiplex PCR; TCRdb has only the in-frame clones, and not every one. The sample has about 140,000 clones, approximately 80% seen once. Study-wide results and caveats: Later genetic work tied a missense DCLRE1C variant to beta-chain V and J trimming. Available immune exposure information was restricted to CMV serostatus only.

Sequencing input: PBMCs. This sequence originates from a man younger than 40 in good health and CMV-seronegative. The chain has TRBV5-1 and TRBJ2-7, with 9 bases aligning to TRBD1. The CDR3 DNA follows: TGCGCCAGCAGCTTGATGACAGGGGGCTACGAGCAGTACTTC. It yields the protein CASSLMTGGYEQYF.